Below are 20 T cell receptor beta chains sequenced from a single sample in a study of blood T cell repertoires in COVID-19. Some clones are missing from TCRdb's copy, which holds only in-frame ones; the method was immunoSEQ multiplex PCR. The profile shows over 120,000 clones, approximately 87% of them singletons. Sequencing was done on a sample of peripheral blood. Receptors originate from a human donor in a cohort sampled during active COVID-19.

The rearrangement links TRBV7-9 to TRBJ2-7; possibly TRBD1 for D (6 bases). The V and J ends lost 3 bases and 5 bases respectively, with 8 bases between them. The length of the CDR3 is 12 residues. Germline-derived CDR1 and CDR2 are SEHNR and FQNEAQ (reference sequence). The CDR3 region has the DNA TGTGCCAGCAGCTTGACAGGTCACGAGCAGTACTTC. Amino acids: CASSLTGHEQYF.

This sequence joins TRBV6-5 and TRBJ1-2; 9 bases are a match to TRBD1. Trimming took 7 bases from V and 8 from J; bases not matched to a gene: 11. There are 14 residues in the CDR3. Germline V gene sequence: CDR1 MNHEY, CDR2 SVGAGI. The CDR3 loop is CASNLQGAGFGYTF. CDR3 in DNA: TGTGCCAGCAATCTACAGGGGGCGGGCTTCGGCTACACCTTC.

The rearrangement uses TRBV2 and TRBJ1-6; D uncertain. This CDR3 is 13 amino acids long. Trimming stripped 8 bases from V and 3 bases from J, with 8 bases between. CDR1 is SNHLY, CDR2 FYNNEI, per germline. CDR3 coding DNA: TGTGCCAGCGGGGAGGACTATAATTCACCCCTCCACTTT. Translating it yields CASGEDYNSPLHF. The variable domain in full, completed from reference TRBV2 and TRBJ1-6, reads EPEVTQTPSHQVTQMGQEVILRCVPISNHLYFYWYRQILGQKVEFLVSFYNNEISEKSEIFDDQFSVERPDGSNFTLKIRSTKLEDSAMYFCASGEDYNSPLHFGNGTRLTVT.

This sequence joins TRBV7-9 and TRBJ2-1, with unresolved D. V dropped 2 bases and J dropped 4 bases, with 9 bases sitting between them. The CDR3 is made up of 14 amino acids. Germline V lookup: CDR1 SEHNR, CDR2 FQNEAQ (reference sequence). CDR3 DNA sequence: TGTGCCAGCAGCTTACAGGCTTCGTACAATGAGCAGTTCTTC. Amino acids: CASSLQASYNEQFF.

V gene TRBV11-3 combines with J gene TRBJ2-1; D is perhaps TRBD2 (6 bases). The CDR3 contains 16 residues. Germline-derived CDR1 and CDR2 are SGHNT and YENEEA. V lost 1 base, J lost 2 bases, and 12 bases lay in between. The CDR3: CASSLVAGYTYNEQFF. In DNA, the CDR3 is TGTGCCAGCAGCTTAGTGGCGGGATATACCTACAATGAGCAGTTCTTC.

The rearrangement joins TRBV12-2 to TRBJ2-1; the DNA was not used to check the table's D call, TRBD2. TRBV12-2 is classified as a pseudogene. The length of the CDR3 is 15 residues. CDR3: CASRSAGGIYNEQFF. Here the CDR3 DNA reads TGTGCAAGTCGCTCAGCGGGAGGGATCTACAATGAGCAGTTCTTC.

This rearrangement joins TRBV20-1 to TRBJ1-4; D gene uncertain. The V gene lost 7 bases and the J gene lost 10 bases, with 13 bases spanning the gap. The CDR3 is 11 residues long. Germline CDR1 reads DFQATT; CDR2 reads SNEGSKA (reference sequence). Here the CDR3 reads CSVEAGGKLFF. CDR3 DNA sequence: TGCAGTGTAGAGGCGGGAGGAAAACTGTTTTTT.

V gene TRBV7-9 combines with J gene TRBJ2-1; D is uncertain. The CDR3 is 14 amino acids. The V gene lost 2 bases and the J gene lost 4 bases, with 9 bases spanning the gap. Germline CDR1 reads SEHNR; CDR2 reads FQNEAQ (reference sequence). The CDR3 here is CASSLRPGYNEQFF. The CDR3 coding sequence is TGTGCCAGCAGCTTACGTCCCGGTTACAATGAGCAGTTCTTC.

The chain is built from TRBV19 and TRBJ1-6, with a possible D match to TRBD1 (5 bases). Germline CDR1 reads LNHDA; CDR2 reads SQIVND (reference sequence). This CDR3 comprises 14 residues. Trimming pared 4 bases from V and 6 bases from J, leaving 10 bases between. CDR3 sequence (DNA): TGTGCCAGTAGTACAAGGGGAGGTAATTCACCCCTCCACTTT. Amino acid sequence: CASSTRGGNSPLHF.

This clone appeared a few times. V and J are TRBV7-2 and TRBJ1-1; no clear D. The ends were cut back, 0 bases at V and 10 bases at J, with 12 bases in the middle. The CDR3 is 13 residues long. From germline, CDR1 is SGHTA and CDR2 FQGNSA. In DNA form, the CDR3 reads TGTGCCAGCAGCTTAGCGCTCGGGGAGCGAGCTTTCTTT. The encoded protein is CASSLALGERAFF.

The chain carries TRBV3-1 (or the pseudogene TRBV3-2) and TRBJ1-1; the D gene is possibly TRBD1 (6 bases). The CDR3 length is 13 residues. The germline V and J ends were trimmed by 1 base and 11 bases, with 14 bases remaining between them. Per germline, CDR1 LGHDT and CDR2 YNNKEL (reference sequence). The DNA for the CDR3 is TGTGCCAGCAGCCAAGGGTCTGGGAGGGGGGCTTTCTTT. As protein: CASSQGSGRGAFF.

The J gene is TRBJ1-3, the V gene TRBV6-6; D call uncertain. Germline values: CDR1 MNHNY, CDR2 SVGAGI (reference sequence). Deletions cut 6 bases from V and 4 bases from J, with 7 bases between. The CDR3 has 12 amino acids. Written as DNA, the CDR3 is TGTGCCAGCAGCCCCGTGGGAAACACCATATATTTT. It is translated as CASSPVGNTIYF.

J is TRBJ2-3 and V is TRBV7-3; possibly TRBD2 for D (5 bases). V was pared by 5 bases and J by 0 bases, with 15 bases between. The CDR3 covers 16 residues. The germline CDR1 and CDR2 sequences are SGHTA and FQGTGA. CDR3 sequence (DNA): TGTGCCAGCAGCCCCGGGATCTCCCCTAGCACAGATACGCAGTATTTT. It translates to CASSPGISPSTDTQYF.

This clone was recorded only once. The chain joins TRBV6-5 to TRBJ1-2; TRBD1 matches at 8 bases. J was trimmed by 3 bases and V by 7 bases; bases with no gene match: 7. Per germline, CDR1 MNHEY and CDR2 SVGAGI. The CDR3 length is 14 residues. The CDR3 coding sequence is TGTGCCAGCACCCGGGGACAGGCTCACTATGGCTACACCTTC. Its translation is CASTRGQAHYGYTF.

The rearrangement links TRBV11-2 to TRBJ2-1, with unresolved D. Between the trimmed V and J ends, which lost 5 bases and 0 bases, there was a span of 8 bases. The CDR3 is 14 residues long. Germline V gene data show CDR1 as SGHAT and CDR2 as FQNNGV. CDR3 sequence reads: CASSVSGSYNEQFF. As DNA, the CDR3 is TGTGCCAGCAGCGTGTCGGGCTCCTACAATGAGCAGTTCTTC. Drawing the rest from reference TRBV11-2 and TRBJ2-1, the complete variable domain is EAGVAQSPRYKIIEKRQSVAFWCNPISGHATLYWYQQILGQGPKLLIQFQNNGVVDDSQLPKDRFSAERLKGVDSTLKIQPAKLEDSAVYLCASSVSGSYNEQFFGPGTRLTVL.

The V and J genes are TRBV5-6 and TRBJ2-3; 9 nucleotides line up with TRBD1. The CDR3 extends over 15 amino acids. In germline, CDR1 is SGHDT, CDR2 YYEEEE. V gave up 1 base and J gave up 5 bases; unmatched junction bases: 5. For the CDR3, the DNA is TGTGCCAGCAGCTTGCTCGAGACAGGGGGAGATACGCAGTATTTT. Its protein is CASSLLETGGDTQYF.

The V gene is TRBV9, the J gene TRBJ2-3, with D perhaps TRBD2 (6 bases). The germline CDR1 and CDR2 sequences are SGDLS and YYNGEE. The CDR3 totals 15 residues. The V end was cut by 1 base, the J end by 2 bases, with 11 bases between. In nucleotides, the CDR3 is TGTGCCAGCAGCGTAACGGGGGTTCCCACAGATACGCAGTATTTT. Encoded protein: CASSVTGVPTDTQYF.

The CDR3 coding sequence is TGCGCCAGCAGCCAAGAGGGGGGACAGGGCTACGAGCAGTACTTC. Its protein is CASSQEGGQGYEQYF. The chain has TRBV4-3 and TRBJ2-7; 9 bases map to TRBD1. Germline-derived CDR1 and CDR2 are LGHNA and YSLEER. J gave up 3 bases and V 0 bases, and 3 bases lay outside the gene matches. The CDR3 is made up of 15 amino acids.

This clone was seen a handful of times. The V and J genes are TRBV7-3 and TRBJ2-7, with D tentatively TRBD1 (5 bases). CDR3 size: 13 residues. CDR1 is SGHTA, CDR2 FQGTGA, per germline. Trimming took 3 bases from V and 3 from J, leaving 9 bases between them. CDR3 region: CASSLAQGYEQYF. CDR3 DNA sequence: TGTGCCAGCAGCTTGGCTCAGGGCTACGAGCAGTACTTC.

The CDR3 protein is CASSVGLAGGTDTQYF. The CDR3 DNA reads TGTGCCAGCAGTGTGGGACTAGCGGGGGGTACAGATACGCAGTATTTT. The V gene is TRBV6-6, the J gene TRBJ2-3; TRBD2 aligns across 15 bases. V was pared by 5 bases and J by 3 bases, with 3 bases of the junction left unmatched. Germline CDR1 reads MNHNY; CDR2 reads SVGAGI (reference sequence). The CDR3 loop spans 16 amino acids.